Described below is a single T cell receptor (beta chain) sequence and its context. This sample stems from a study of T cells after yellow fever vaccination. Germline CDR1 and CDR2: LGHNA and YSLEER. V was trimmed by 1 base and J by 4 bases, leaving 16 bases between them. The CDR3 length is 16 residues. TCRdb itself ran the 5' RACE reads through MiXCR, one entry per CDR3 protein. The data show a few hundred thousand distinct CDR3 sequences, around 7.3% seen once. The chain couples TRBV4-3 to TRBJ1-1; TRBD1 might be the D (5 bases). This material consisted of PBMCs, taken about 41 days after the first yellow fever vaccination. This sequence was found in a man aged 18 to 29 who received the YFV17D yellow fever vaccine. In DNA form, the CDR3 reads TGCGCCAGCAGCCAAGGATCTCCCGGGGGGAGCACTGAAGCTTTCTTT. This sequence encodes CASSQGSPGGSTEAFF.